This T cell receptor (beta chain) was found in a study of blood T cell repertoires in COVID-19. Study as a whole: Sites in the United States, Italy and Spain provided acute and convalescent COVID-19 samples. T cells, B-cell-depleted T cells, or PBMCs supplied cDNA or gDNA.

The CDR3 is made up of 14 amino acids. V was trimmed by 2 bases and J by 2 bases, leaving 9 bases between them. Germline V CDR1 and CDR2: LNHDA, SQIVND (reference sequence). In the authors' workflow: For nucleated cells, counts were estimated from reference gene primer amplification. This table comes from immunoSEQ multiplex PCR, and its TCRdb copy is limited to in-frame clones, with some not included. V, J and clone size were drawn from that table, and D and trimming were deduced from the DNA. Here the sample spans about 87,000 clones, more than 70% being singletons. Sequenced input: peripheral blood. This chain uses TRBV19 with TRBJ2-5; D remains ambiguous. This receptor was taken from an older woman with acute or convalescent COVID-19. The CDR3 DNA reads TGTGCCAGTAGTATACAGTGGCAGCAAGAGACCCAGTACTTC. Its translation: CASSIQWQQETQYF. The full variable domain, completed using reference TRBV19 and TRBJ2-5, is DGGITQSPKYLFRKEGQNVTLSCEQNLNHDAMYWYRQDPGQGLRLIYYSQIVNDFQKGDIAEGYSVSREKKESFPLTVTSAQKNPTAFYLCASSIQWQQETQYFGPGTRLLVL.